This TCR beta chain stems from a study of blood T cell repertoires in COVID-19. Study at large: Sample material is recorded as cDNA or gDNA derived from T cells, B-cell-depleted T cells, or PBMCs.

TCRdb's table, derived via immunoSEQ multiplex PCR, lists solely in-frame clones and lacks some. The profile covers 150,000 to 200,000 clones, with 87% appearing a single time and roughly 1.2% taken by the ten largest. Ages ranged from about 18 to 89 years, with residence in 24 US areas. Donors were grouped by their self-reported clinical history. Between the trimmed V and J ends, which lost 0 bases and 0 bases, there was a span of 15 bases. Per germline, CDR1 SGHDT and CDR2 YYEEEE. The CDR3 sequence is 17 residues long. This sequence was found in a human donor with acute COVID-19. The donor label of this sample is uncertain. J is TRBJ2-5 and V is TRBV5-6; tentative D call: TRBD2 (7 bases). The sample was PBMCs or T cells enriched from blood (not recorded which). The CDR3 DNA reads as TGTGCCAGCAGCTTGGATCGGGGGGCGCTGTACCAAGAGACCCAGTACTTC. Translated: CASSLDRGALYQETQYF.